Listed here are 3 T cell receptor beta chains from one sample, sequenced in a study of PD-1 blockade in classical Hodgkin lymphoma. All patients experienced relapse after autologous stem cell transplantation, and brentuximab vedotin exposure was variable. Profiling relied on immunoSEQ multiplex PCR, and the TCRdb table lists in-frame clones only, not all of them. The data show tens of thousands of clones, 85% to 90% seen once. Source: peripheral blood mononuclear cells (PBMCs), taken before the second cycle of nivolumab. The receptors were sampled from a human donor with classical Hodgkin lymphoma.

This clone was observed a handful of times. V and J are TRBV20-1 and TRBJ2-4; D gene uncertain. This CDR3 contains 11 residues. V was pared by 6 bases and J by 6 bases, with 9 bases between. CDR1 is DFQATT, CDR2 SNEGSKA, per germline (reference sequence). CDR3 in amino acids: CSATTLNIQYF. DNA for the CDR3: TGCAGTGCCACTACCCTAAACATTCAGTACTTC.

The V call is TRBV28, the J call TRBJ2-1; 9 nucleotides match TRBD1. CDR1 is MDHEN, CDR2 SYDVKM, per germline. CDR3 length: 15 amino acids. Trimming at V came to 4 bases and at J to 6 bases, leaving 7 bases not matched to a gene. CDR3 residues: CASSSGDRVSNEQFF. Written as DNA, the CDR3 is TGTGCCAGCAGTTCTGGGGACAGGGTGTCCAATGAGCAGTTCTTC.

The V gene is TRBV2, the J gene TRBJ1-1; the match to TRBD1 covers 10 bases. The CDR3 loop spans 16 amino acids. Per the germline V gene, CDR1 is SNHLY and CDR2 is FYNNEI. Trimming took 5 bases from V and 0 from J; bases not matched to a gene: 6. The CDR3 loop reads CASSRDRGGMNTEAFF. The CDR3 region has the DNA TGTGCCAGCAGTCGGGACAGGGGAGGAATGAACACTGAAGCTTTCTTT. The full variable domain, rest sourced from reference TRBV2 and TRBJ1-1, is EPEVTQTPSHQVTQMGQEVILRCVPISNHLYFYWYRQILGQKVEFLVSFYNNEISEKSEIFDDQFSVERPDGSNFTLKIRSTKLEDSAMYFCASSRDRGGMNTEAFFGQGTRLTVV.